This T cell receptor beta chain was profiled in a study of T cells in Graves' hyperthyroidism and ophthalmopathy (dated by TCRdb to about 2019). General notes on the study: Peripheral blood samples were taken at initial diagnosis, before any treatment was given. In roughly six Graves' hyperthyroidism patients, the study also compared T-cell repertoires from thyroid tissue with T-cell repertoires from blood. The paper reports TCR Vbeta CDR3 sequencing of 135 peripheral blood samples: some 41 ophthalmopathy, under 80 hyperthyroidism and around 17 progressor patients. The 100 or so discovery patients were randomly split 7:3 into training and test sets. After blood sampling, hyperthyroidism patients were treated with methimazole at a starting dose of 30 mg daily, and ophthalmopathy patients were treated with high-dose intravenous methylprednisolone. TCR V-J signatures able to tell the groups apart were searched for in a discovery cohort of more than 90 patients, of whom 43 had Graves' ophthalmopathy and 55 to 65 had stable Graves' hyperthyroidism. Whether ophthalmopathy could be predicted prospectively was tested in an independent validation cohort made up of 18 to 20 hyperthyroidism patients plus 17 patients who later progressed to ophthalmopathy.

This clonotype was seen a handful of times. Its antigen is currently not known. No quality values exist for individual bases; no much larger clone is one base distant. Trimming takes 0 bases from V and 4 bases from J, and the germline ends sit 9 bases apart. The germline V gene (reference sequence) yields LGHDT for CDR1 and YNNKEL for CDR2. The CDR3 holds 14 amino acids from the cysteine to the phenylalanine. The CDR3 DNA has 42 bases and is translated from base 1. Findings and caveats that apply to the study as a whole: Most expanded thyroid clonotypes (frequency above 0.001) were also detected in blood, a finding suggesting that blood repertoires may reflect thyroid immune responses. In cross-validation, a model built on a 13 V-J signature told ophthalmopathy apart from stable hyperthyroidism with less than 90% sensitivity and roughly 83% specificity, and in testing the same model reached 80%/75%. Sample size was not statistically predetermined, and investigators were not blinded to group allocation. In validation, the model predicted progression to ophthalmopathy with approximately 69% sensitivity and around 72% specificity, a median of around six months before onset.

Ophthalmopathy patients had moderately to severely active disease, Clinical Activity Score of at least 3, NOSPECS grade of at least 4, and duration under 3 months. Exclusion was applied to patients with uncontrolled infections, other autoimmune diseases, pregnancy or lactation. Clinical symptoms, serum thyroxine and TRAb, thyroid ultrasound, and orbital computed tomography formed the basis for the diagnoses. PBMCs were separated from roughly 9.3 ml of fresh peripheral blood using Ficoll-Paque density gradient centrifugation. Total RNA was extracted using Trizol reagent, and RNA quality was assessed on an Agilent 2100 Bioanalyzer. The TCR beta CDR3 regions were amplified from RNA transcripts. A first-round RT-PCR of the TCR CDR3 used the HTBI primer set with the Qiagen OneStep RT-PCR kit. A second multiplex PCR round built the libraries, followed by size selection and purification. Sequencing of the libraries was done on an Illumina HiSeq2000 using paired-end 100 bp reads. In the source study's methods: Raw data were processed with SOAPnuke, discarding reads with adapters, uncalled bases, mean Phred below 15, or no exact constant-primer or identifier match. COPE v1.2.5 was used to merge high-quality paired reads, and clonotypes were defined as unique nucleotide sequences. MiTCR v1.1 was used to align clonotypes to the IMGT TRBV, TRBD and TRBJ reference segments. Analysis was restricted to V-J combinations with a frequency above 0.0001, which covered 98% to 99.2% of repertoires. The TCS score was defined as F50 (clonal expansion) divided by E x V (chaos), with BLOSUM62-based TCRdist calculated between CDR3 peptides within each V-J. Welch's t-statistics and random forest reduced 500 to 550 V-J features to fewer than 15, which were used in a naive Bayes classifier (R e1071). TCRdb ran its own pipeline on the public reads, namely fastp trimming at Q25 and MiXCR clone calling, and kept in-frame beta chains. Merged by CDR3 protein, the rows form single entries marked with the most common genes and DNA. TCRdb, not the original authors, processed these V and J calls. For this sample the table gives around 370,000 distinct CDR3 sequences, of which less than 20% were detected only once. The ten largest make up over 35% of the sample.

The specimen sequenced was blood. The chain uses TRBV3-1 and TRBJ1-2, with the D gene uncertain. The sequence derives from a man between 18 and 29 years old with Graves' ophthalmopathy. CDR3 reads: CASSQDHQSYGYTF. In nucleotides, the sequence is TGTGCCAGCAGCCAAGATCATCAGAGCTATGGCTACACCTTC.